The present T cell receptor beta chain was sequenced within a study of graft-versus-host responses after intestinal transplantation. For the study at large: Transplant recipients had multivisceral, liver-intestinal, or isolated intestinal grafts.

Trimming took 1 base from V and 5 from J; bases not matched to a gene: 23. CDR1 and CDR2 (germline): LGHNT, FRNRAP. The CDR3 length is 22 residues. This clone was found a few times. TCRdb keeps only in-frame clones here, not all; method: immunoSEQ multiplex PCR. The table shows tens of thousands of clones, with around 93% occurring only once. The specimen comprised PBMCs, sampled around 820 days after a first intestinal transplant, on the day of a second. This clonotype was obtained from a human patient who received an intestinal transplant, so some T cells may come from the graft donor. The chain joins TRBV12-5 to TRBJ2-1; 10 bases agree with TRBD2. CDR3 loop: CASGLATRSGTSVLPWDNEQFF. CDR3 in DNA: TGTGCTAGTGGTTTGGCTACCAGGTCCGGGACTAGCGTTCTACCGTGGGACAATGAGCAGTTCTTC.